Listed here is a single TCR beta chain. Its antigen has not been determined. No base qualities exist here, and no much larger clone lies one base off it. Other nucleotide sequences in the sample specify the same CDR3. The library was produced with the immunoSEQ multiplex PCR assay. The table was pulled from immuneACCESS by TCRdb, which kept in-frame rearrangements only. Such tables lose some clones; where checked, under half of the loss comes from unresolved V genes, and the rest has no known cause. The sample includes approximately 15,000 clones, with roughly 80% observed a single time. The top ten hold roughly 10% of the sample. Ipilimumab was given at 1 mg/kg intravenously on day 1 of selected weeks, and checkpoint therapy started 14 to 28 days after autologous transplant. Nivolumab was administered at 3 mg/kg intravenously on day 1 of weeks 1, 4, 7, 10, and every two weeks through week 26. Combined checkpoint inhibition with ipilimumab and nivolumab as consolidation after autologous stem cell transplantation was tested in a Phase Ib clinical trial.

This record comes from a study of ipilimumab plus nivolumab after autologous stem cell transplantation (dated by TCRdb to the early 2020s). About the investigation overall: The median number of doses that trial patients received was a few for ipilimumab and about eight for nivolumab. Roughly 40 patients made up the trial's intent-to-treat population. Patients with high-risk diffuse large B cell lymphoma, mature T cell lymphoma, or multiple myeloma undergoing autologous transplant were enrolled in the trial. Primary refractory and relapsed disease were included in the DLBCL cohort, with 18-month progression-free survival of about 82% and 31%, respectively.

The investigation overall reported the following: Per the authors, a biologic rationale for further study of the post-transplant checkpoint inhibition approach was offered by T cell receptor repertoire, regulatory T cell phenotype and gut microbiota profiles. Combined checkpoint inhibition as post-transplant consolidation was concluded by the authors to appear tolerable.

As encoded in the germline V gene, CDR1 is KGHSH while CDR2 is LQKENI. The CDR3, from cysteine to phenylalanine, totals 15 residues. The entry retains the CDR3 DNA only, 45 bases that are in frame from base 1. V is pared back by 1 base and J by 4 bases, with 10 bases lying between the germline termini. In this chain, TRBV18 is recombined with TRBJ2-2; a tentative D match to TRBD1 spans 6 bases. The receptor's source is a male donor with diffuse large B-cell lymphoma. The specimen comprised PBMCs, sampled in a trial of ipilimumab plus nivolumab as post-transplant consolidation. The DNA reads TGTGCCAGCTCACCACTGCAGGACAGCACCGGGGAGCTGTTTTTT. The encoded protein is CASSPLQDSTGELFF.